The rows below give T cell receptor beta chains drawn from one sample of a study of blood T cell repertoires in COVID-19. Libraries were prepared by immunoSEQ multiplex PCR; TCRdb keeps only in-frame clonotypes and omits some of them. The repertoire has some 250,000 clones, around 89% of them found once; the top ten carry 8.8%. Source material: PBMCs or T cells enriched from blood (not recorded which). These receptors all stem from a man aged 40-49 years who had recovered from COVID-19. CDR3s leave out the opening cysteine and the closing phenylalanine or tryptophan.

11	TRBV12-3/TRBV12-4	TRBJ2-7	ASSVLANYEQY
19	TRBV15	TRBJ2-1	ATSIPQDRVDWRVLYNEQF
15	TRBV7-6	TRBJ1-4	ASSLIGWSTDNEKLF
15	TRBV19	TRBJ1-4	ASIGTGGRLTNEKLF
12	TRBV7-8	TRBJ1-1	ASSFALGDTEAF
13	TRBV9	TRBJ2-7	ASSPGRAGGYEQY
13	TRBV6-5	TRBJ2-1	ASSLGQGSYNEQF
15	TRBV10-3	TRBJ2-3	AISPERGTSGRDTQY
11	TRBV29-1	TRBJ1-1	SGQGAMNTEAF
13	TRBV2	TRBJ1-5	ASSEDIGGGQPQH